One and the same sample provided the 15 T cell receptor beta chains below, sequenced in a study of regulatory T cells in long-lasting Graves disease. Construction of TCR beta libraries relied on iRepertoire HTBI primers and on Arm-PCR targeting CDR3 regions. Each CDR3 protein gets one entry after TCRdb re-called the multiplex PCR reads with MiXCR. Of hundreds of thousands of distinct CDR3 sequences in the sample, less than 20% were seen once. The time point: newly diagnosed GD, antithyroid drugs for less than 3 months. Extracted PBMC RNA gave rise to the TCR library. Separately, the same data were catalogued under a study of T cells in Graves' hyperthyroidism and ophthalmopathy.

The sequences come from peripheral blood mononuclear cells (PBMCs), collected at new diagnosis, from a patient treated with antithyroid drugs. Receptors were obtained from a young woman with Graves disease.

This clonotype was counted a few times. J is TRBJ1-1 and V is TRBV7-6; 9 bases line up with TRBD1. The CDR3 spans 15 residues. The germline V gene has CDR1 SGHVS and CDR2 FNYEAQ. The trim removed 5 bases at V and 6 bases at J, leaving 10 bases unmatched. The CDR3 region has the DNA TGTGCCAGCAGCATGTCGACAGGGGGGGTTCCTGAAGCTTTCTTT. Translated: CASSMSTGGVPEAFF.

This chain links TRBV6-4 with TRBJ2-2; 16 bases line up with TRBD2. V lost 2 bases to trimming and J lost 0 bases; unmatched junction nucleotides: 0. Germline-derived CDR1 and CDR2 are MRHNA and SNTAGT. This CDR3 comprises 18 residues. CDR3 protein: CASSDGTSGRANTGELFF. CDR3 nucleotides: TGTGCCAGCAGTGACGGGACTAGCGGGAGGGCGAACACCGGGGAGCTGTTTTTT.

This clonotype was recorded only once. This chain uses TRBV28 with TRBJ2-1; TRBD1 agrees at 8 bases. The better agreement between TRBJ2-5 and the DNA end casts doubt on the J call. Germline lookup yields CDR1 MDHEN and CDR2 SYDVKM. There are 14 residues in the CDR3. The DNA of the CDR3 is TGTGCCAGCAGTTCAGGACAGGGCCCGCGGACCCAGTACTTC. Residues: CASSSGQGPRTQYF.

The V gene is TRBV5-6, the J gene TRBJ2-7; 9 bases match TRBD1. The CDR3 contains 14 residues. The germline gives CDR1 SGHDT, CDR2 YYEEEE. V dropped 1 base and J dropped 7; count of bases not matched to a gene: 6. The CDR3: CASSLTGQGWEQYF. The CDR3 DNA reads TGTGCCAGCAGCTTGACGGGACAGGGATGGGAGCAGTACTTC.

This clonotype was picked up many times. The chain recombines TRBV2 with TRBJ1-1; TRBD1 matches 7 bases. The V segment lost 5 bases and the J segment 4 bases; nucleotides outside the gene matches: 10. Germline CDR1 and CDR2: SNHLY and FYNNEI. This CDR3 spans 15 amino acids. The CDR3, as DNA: TGTGCCAGCAGTCTTTTTGGGCAGGGGGGCACTGAAGCTTTCTTT. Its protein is CASSLFGQGGTEAFF.

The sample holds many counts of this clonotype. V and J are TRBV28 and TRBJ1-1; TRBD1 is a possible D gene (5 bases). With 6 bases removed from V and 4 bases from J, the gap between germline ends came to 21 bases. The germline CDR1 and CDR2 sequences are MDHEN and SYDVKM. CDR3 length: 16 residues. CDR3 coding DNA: TGTGCCAGCAGCCGTAGACAGATCGGGTGGGGCACTGAAGCTTTCTTT. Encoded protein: CASSRRQIGWGTEAFF.

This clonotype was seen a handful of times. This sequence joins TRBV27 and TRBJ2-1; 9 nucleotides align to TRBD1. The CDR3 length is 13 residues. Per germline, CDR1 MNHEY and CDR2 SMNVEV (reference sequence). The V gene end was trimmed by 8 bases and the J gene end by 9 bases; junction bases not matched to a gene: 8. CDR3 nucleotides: TGTGCCAGCGGCAACAGGGGGCCTGGTGAGCAGTTCTTC. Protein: CASGNRGPGEQFF.

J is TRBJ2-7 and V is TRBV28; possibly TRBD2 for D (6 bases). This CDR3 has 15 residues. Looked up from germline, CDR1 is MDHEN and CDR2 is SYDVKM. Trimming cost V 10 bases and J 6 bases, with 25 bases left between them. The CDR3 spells CATEPQGRDLSEQYF. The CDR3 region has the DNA TGTGCCACCGAACCCCAGGGCAGGGACTTAAGCGAGCAGTACTTC.

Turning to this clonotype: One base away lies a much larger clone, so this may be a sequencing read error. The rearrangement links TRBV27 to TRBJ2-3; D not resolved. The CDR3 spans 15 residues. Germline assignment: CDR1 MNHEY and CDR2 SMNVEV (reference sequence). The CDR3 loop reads CASRFGQINTDAQYF. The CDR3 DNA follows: TGTGCCAGCAGATTCGGGCAGATTAACACAGATGCGCAGTATTTT.

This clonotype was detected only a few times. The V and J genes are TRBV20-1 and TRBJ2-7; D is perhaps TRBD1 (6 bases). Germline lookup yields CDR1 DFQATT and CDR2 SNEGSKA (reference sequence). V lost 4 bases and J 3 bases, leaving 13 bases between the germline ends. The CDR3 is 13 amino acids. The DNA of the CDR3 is TGCAGTGCTACCCCTCCGACAGGCTACGAGCAGTACTTC. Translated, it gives CSATPPTGYEQYF.

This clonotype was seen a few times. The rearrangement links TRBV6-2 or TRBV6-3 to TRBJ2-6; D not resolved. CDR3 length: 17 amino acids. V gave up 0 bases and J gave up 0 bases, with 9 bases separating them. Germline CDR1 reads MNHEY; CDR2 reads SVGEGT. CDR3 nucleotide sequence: TGTGCCAGCAGTTACTCTATCGGTAGCTCTGGGGCCAACGTCCTGACTTTC. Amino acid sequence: CASSYSIGSSGANVLTF.

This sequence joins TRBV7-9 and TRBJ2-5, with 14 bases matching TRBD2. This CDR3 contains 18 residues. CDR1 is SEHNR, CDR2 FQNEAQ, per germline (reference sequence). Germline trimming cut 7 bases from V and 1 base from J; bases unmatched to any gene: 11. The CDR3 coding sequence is TGTGCCAGCAAAACCGGGACTAGCGGGGGAATAACCCAAGAGACCCAGTACTTC. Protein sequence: CASKTGTSGGITQETQYF.

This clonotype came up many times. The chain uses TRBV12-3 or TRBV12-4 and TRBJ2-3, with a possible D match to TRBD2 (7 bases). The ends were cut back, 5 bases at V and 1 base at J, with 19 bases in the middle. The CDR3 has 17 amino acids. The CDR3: CASSKQGLGRGTDTQYF. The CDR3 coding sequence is TGTGCCAGCAGTAAACAGGGTTTAGGGAGGGGCACAGATACGCAGTATTTT.

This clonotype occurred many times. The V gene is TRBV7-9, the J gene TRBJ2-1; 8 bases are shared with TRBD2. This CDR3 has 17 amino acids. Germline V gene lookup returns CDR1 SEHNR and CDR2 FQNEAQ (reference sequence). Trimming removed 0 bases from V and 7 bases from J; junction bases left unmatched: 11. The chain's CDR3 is CASSLAVGGTSLNEQFF. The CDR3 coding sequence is TGTGCCAGCAGCTTAGCGGTTGGAGGGACTAGTTTGAATGAGCAGTTCTTC. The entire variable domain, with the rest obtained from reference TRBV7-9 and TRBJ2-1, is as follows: DTGVSQNPRHKITKRGQNVTFRCDPISEHNRLYWYRQTLGQGPEFLTYFQNEAQLEKSRLLSDRFSAERPKGSFSTLEIQRTEQGDSAMYLCASSLAVGGTSLNEQFFGPGTRLTVL.

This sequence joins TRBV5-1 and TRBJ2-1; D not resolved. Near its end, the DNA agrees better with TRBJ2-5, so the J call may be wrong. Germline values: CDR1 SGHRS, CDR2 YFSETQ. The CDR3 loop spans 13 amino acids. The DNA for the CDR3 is TGCGCCAGCAGCCGGTGGGCTGGGGAGACCCAGTACTTC. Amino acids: CASSRWAGETQYF.